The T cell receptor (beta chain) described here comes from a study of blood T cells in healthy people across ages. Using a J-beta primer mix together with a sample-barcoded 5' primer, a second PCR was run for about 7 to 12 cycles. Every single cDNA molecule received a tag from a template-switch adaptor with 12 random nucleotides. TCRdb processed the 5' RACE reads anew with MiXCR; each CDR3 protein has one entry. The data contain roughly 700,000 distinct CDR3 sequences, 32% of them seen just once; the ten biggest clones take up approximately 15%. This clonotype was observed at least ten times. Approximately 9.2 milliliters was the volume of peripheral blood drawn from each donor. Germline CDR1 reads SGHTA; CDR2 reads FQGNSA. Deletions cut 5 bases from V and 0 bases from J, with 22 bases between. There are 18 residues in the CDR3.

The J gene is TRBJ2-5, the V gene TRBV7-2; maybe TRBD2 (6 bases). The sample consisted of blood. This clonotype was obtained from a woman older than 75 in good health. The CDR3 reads CASSPQVPGDSYQETQYF. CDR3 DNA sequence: TGTGCCAGCAGCCCCCAGGTCCCGGGGGACTCATACCAAGAGACCCAGTACTTC.